This TCR beta chain was sequenced for a study of shared clonotypes between healthy human individuals. Study observations and caveats: Estimated richness was generally greater in naive than memory subsets.

Worth noting for this clone: Antigen specificity is unknown.

Measured with immunoSEQ multiplex PCR; TCRdb has only the in-frame clones, and not every one. The table has a few million clones, 90% to 95% seen once. This CDR3 region has 15 residues. J lost 7 bases, V lost 7 bases, and 16 bases had no gene match. Germline CDR1 is MNHEY and CDR2 is SMNVEV (reference sequence). Source material: naive CD4+ T cells from PBMCs. Subset described: CD45RA+ positively selected. This clonotype was sampled from a man aged 18 to 29 in good health. Some clones in this sample may be carry-over from other donors' samples. V is TRBV27 and J is TRBJ2-7, with TRBD1 matching over 7 bases. The CDR3, as DNA: TGTGCCAGCAATTCAATATCGGGCAGGGGGTTTGAGCAGTACTTC. This sequence encodes CASNSISGRGFEQYF.